This entry features one T cell receptor (beta chain) sequence. Assay used: immunoSEQ multiplex PCR; TCRdb lists only in-frame clones, some missing. The sample lists about 170,000 clones, approximately 90% occurring once. V lost 4 bases and J 6 bases, leaving 12 bases between the germline ends. Germline CDR1 reads MNHEY; CDR2 reads SVGAGI. The CDR3 length is 13 residues. This sample is part of a study of T cell responses to AZD1222 COVID-19 vaccine. Study overall: Pooled together were second doses at about 4 or about 12 weeks.

The chain employs TRBV6-5 and TRBJ1-2; the D is unclear. This receptor was taken from an adult in good health. This specimen was peripheral blood, taken on day 0 of AZD1222 vaccination. The CDR3 loop is CASSSRSNHGYTF. The CDR3 DNA reads as TGTGCCAGCAGTTCGAGATCGAATCATGGCTACACCTTC.